These 13 T cell receptor beta chains were sequenced from one sample in a study of glioma-infiltrating T cells after dendritic cell vaccination. Time point in this sample: after dendritic cell vaccination, including at tumor progression/relapse. Sequencing was performed with immunoSEQ multiplex PCR; in TCRdb, only in-frame clones are kept and a portion is missing. This sample has 55,000 to 75,000 clones, with about 80% found just once. The sequenced sample was blood, obtained after dendritic cell vaccination. These receptors came from a human donor with glioblastoma.

The chain couples TRBV2 to TRBJ2-7, with 7 bases that match TRBD2. The CDR3 extends over 15 amino acids. Germline CDR1 SNHLY, CDR2 FYNNEI. V lost 4 bases, J lost 7 bases, and 13 bases stayed unmatched. This CDR3 is CASSGIAGEGMEQYF. The CDR3 coding sequence is TGTGCCAGCAGTGGTATTGCGGGGGAGGGGATGGAGCAGTACTTC.

The chain recombines TRBV7-9 with TRBJ1-2; TRBD1 is a possible D gene (5 bases). Germline assignment: CDR1 SEHNR and CDR2 FQNEAQ (reference sequence). The CDR3 sequence is 17 residues long. V was shortened by 1 base and J by 5 bases, with 20 bases between the two germline ends. For the CDR3, the DNA is TGTGCCAGCAGCTTAGTACGAGGGAGGCAGGGTGATTATGGCTACACCTTC. It codes for CASSLVRGRQGDYGYTF. Full variable domain (missing parts from reference TRBV7-9 and TRBJ1-2): DTGVSQNPRHKITKRGQNVTFRCDPISEHNRLYWYRQTLGQGPEFLTYFQNEAQLEKSRLLSDRFSAERPKGSFSTLEIQRTEQGDSAMYLCASSLVRGRQGDYGYTFGSGTRLTVV.

The chain combines TRBV9 with TRBJ2-1; TRBD1 aligns across 8 bases. The CDR3 totals 15 residues. Trimming took 0 bases from V and 2 from J; bases not matched to a gene: 1. The V gene's germline CDR1 is SGDLS and CDR2 YYNGEE. The CDR3 region is CASSVATGAYNEQFF. The CDR3 DNA reads TGTGCCAGCAGCGTAGCGACAGGGGCCTACAATGAGCAGTTCTTC.

CDR3 residues: CASSLGQAPRGTQYF. In DNA, the CDR3 is TGCGCCAGCAGCCTCGGACAGGCCCCCCGGGGTACGCAGTATTTT. This sequence joins TRBV5-1 and TRBJ2-3; 7 positions match TRBD1. With 4 bases clipped from V and 8 bases from J, the junction kept 13 bases outside the gene matches. CDR3 length equals 15 residues. In germline, CDR1 is SGHRS, CDR2 YFSETQ.

This chain joins TRBV6-1 and TRBJ1-4; no definite D call. The ends were cut back, 2 bases at V and 9 bases at J, with 10 bases in the middle. The CDR3 runs to 13 residues. Germline CDR1 MNHNS, CDR2 SASEGT. The CDR3 spells CASSENARQKLFF. DNA of the CDR3: TGTGCCAGCAGTGAAAATGCCAGGCAAAAACTGTTTTTT.

CDR3: CARSWGNLGLNTGELFF. The CDR3 DNA reads TGTGCCAGAAGCTGGGGCAACCTGGGACTGAACACCGGGGAGCTGTTTTTT. The V gene is TRBV5-3, the J gene TRBJ2-2; TRBD2 is a possible D gene (6 bases). TRBV5-3 is annotated as an ORF whose role is uncertain. Deletions cut 3 bases from V and 1 base from J, with 16 bases between. The CDR3 contains 17 residues.

The chain is built from TRBV5-4 and TRBJ2-1, with a possible D match to TRBD1 (6 bases). Germline lookup yields CDR1 SGHNT and CDR2 YYREEE (reference sequence). The CDR3 consists of 13 residues. V lost 0 bases, J lost 10 bases, and 11 bases lay in between. The CDR3 DNA follows: TGTGCCAGCAGCTTGGAGCCAGGGGTCGAGCAGTTCTTC. Protein: CASSLEPGVEQFF.

The chain combines TRBV27 with TRBJ2-1; 8 bases are shared with TRBD2. The CDR3 sequence is 16 residues long. With 5 bases clipped from V and 4 bases from J, the junction kept 10 bases outside the gene matches. Germline-derived CDR1 and CDR2 are MNHEY and SMNVEV (reference sequence). The CDR3 DNA reads TGTGCCAGCAGTCCCATGGGGCGGGGGGTTTACAATGAGCAGTTCTTC. This sequence encodes CASSPMGRGVYNEQFF.

This clone has just a few counts. The chain joins TRBV14 to TRBJ1-3; TRBD1 might be the D (6 bases). Germline CDR1 and CDR2: SGHDN and FVKESK. V shed 1 base and J shed 1 base, with 8 bases lying between them. The CDR3 has 15 amino acids. The chain's CDR3 is CASSQGTVSGNTIYF. The CDR3 DNA sequence: TGTGCCAGCAGCCAAGGGACAGTTTCTGGAAACACCATATATTTT.

This clone was seen a few times. This rearrangement joins TRBV11-3 to TRBJ1-3, with D possibly matching TRBD1 (6 bases). This CDR3 is built from 12 residues. Germline CDR1 SGHNT, CDR2 YENEEA. V gave up 9 bases and J gave up 3 bases, with 9 bases separating them. The CDR3 is CASTGYGNTIYF. The CDR3 DNA reads as TGTGCCAGTACAGGGTATGGAAACACCATATATTTT.

CDR3 sequence (DNA): TGTGCCAGCAGTGTACAGTTAAACTATGGCTACACCTTC. It codes for CASSVQLNYGYTF. The chain has TRBV6-5 and TRBJ1-2, with unresolved D. CDR3 length equals 13 residues. V was clipped by 5 bases and J by 2 bases, with 9 bases between them. CDR1 is MNHEY, CDR2 SVGAGI, per germline.

In DNA form, the CDR3 reads TGCGCCAGCAGCCAACTCCCCGGGACAGGGTATGGCTACACCTTC. Protein: CASSQLPGTGYGYTF. The chain has TRBV4-1 and TRBJ1-2; the match to TRBD1 covers 9 bases. Germline V gene lookup returns CDR1 MGHRA and CDR2 YSYEKL. The CDR3 loop spans 15 amino acids. The V segment lost 2 bases and the J segment 5 bases; nucleotides outside the gene matches: 6.

The DNA of the CDR3 is TGCGCCAGCAGCCAAGATGGCAGCCGGGCGGGCCAAGAGACCCAGTACTTC. Translated, it gives CASSQDGSRAGQETQYF. This chain uses TRBV4-1 with TRBJ2-5; the D gene is possibly TRBD2 (5 bases). CDR1 and CDR2 from the germline V gene are MGHRA and YSYEKL. The CDR3 extends over 17 amino acids. Trimming took 0 bases from V and 1 from J, leaving 15 bases between them.